The 19 T cell receptor beta chains listed next were all sequenced from one sample in a study of beta chain features in type 1 diabetes. Broader study findings: The study found moderately but significantly shorter TCRB CDR3s in all four CD4+ subsets of Type 1 diabetes patients.

Expressed TCRB transcripts got sequenced, as all isolated RNA was reverse transcribed. Clones were sequenced by immunoSEQ multiplex PCR, and TCRdb holds only the in-frame ones, with some missing. This table has about 340,000 clones, roughly 13% appearing once. Their cognate antigens are unknown. The sample comprised naive CD4+ T cells from blood. These receptors came from a woman aged 18-30 years with type 1 diabetes.

This clone came up a few times. The gene calls are TRBV6-6 and TRBJ2-1; 9 bases are a match to TRBD2. CDR3 length: 16 residues. After removal of 6 bases from V and 10 bases from J, the junction contained 16 bases not matched to a gene. CDR1 and CDR2 from the germline V gene are MNHNY and SVGAGI (reference sequence). The CDR3 DNA sequence: TGTGCCAGCAGCCCACTCCGGCTAGCGGGATCTACGGAGCAGTTCTTC. The encoded protein is CASSPLRLAGSTEQFF.

The gene calls are TRBV30 and TRBJ1-2; no reliable D call. The CDR3 contains 12 residues. Trimming shortened V by 2 bases and J by 0 bases, and 4 bases separated the two germline ends. Germline assignment: CDR1 GTSNPN and CDR2 SVGIG (reference sequence). CDR3 in amino acids: CAWSRANYGYTF. The CDR3 bases are TGTGCCTGGAGTCGAGCTAACTATGGCTACACCTTC. The full variable domain, rest sourced from reference TRBV30 and TRBJ1-2, is SQTIHQWPATLVQPVGSPLSLECTVEGTSNPNLYWYRQAAGRGLQLLFYSVGIGQISSEVPQNLSASRPQDRQFILSSKKLLLSDSGFYLCAWSRANYGYTFGSGTRLTVV.

The V gene is TRBV5-1, the J gene TRBJ2-2, with D unresolved. The V end was cut by 4 bases, the J end by 0 bases, with 13 bases between. CDR1 SGHRS and CDR2 YFSETQ come from the germline V gene. The CDR3 covers 16 residues. CDR3 residues: CASSPSVRTNTGELFF. CDR3 coding DNA: TGCGCCAGCAGCCCCTCGGTGCGGACGAACACCGGGGAGCTGTTTTTT.

This clone came up a few times. One end of the junction fails to match germline, which may point to a read error. The chain combines TRBV4-3 with TRBJ1-4; D is ambiguous. The germline gives CDR1 LGHNA, CDR2 YSLEER. The CDR3 spans 13 residues. In DNA, the CDR3 is TGCGCCAGCAGCCAAGGGGTGAGGGCGGCCGGGGTTTTT. This sequence encodes CASSQGVRAAGVF.

The genes are TRBV30 and TRBJ1-5; 9 positions agree with TRBD1. V lost 0 bases and J lost 3; bases outside the gene matches: 9. The CDR3 runs 17 residues. The germline gives CDR1 GTSNPN, CDR2 SVGIG (reference sequence). DNA of the CDR3: TGTGCCTGGAGTGTACCCCCCTACAGGGGGCTCAATCAGCCCCAGCATTTT. Translation: CAWSVPPYRGLNQPQHF.

This clone appeared a few times. The CDR3 nucleotides read TGTGCCAGCAGCCCTAACATGGCCGGGTACGAGCAGTACTTC. It is translated as CASSPNMAGYEQYF. This chain connects TRBV4-2 to TRBJ2-7; D not certain. The CDR3 contains 14 residues. Trimming cost V 4 bases and J 4 bases, with 14 bases left between them. Per germline, CDR1 LGHNA and CDR2 YNFKEQ.

The gene calls are TRBV14 and TRBJ1-1; D perhaps matches TRBD1 (6 bases). This CDR3 region has 17 residues. The V end lost 0 bases, the J end lost 4 bases, and 18 bases lay between the germline ends. Germline loops: CDR1 SGHDN, CDR2 FVKESK. For the CDR3, the DNA is TGTGCCAGCAGCCAAGATTCGGGGGGCGCAGGGGCCACTGAAGCTTTCTTT. As protein: CASSQDSGGAGATEAFF. Looking up the rest from reference TRBV14 and TRBJ1-1 gives the full variable domain: EAGVTQFPSHSVIEKGQTVTLRCDPISGHDNLYWYRRVMGKEIKFLLHFVKESKQDESGMPNNRFLAERTGGTYSTLKVQPAELEDSGVYFCASSQDSGGAGATEAFFGQGTRLTVV.

The V gene is TRBV15, the J gene TRBJ1-3, with D possibly being TRBD1 (6 bases). The V end was cut by 0 bases, the J end by 11 bases, with 11 bases between. This CDR3 spans 13 amino acids. Germline V gene data show CDR1 as LNHNV and CDR2 as YYDKDF (reference sequence). The CDR3 sequence is CATSRDLTGPIYF. The CDR3 coding sequence is TGTGCCACCAGCAGAGATCTGACAGGTCCCATATATTTT. Using reference TRBV15 and TRBJ1-3 for the parts outside the CDR3, the full variable domain is DAMVIQNPRYQVTQFGKPVTLSCSQTLNHNVMYWYQQKSSQAPKLLFHYYDKDFNNEADTPDNFQSRRPNTSFCFLDIRSPGLGDTAMYLCATSRDLTGPIYFGEGSWLTVV.

Only a few counts were recorded for this clone. The CDR3 is CATTPRGGGDTQYF. Here the CDR3 DNA reads TGTGCCACCACCCCAAGGGGGGGAGGGGATACGCAGTATTTT. The chain combines TRBV15 with TRBJ2-3; D may be TRBD2 (7 bases). V lost 7 bases, J lost 6 bases, and 17 bases lay in between. Germline lookup yields CDR1 LNHNV and CDR2 YYDKDF (reference sequence). This CDR3 is built from 14 residues.

This clone appeared a few times. This chain links TRBV5-4 with TRBJ2-1, with TRBD1 identical over 10 bases. The CDR3 length is 15 residues. Germline V gene sequence: CDR1 SGHNT, CDR2 YYREEE (reference sequence). V trimming: 5 bases; J trimming: 8 bases; junction bases outside the gene matches: 10. CDR3 DNA: TGTGCCAGCAGACGGAAGGGACAGGGGTTCGATGAGCAGTTCTTC. The encoded protein is CASRRKGQGFDEQFF.

The chain carries TRBV7-6 and TRBJ2-7; tentatively, D is TRBD1 (6 bases). This CDR3 contains 17 residues. V was clipped by 5 bases and J by 7 bases, with 27 bases between them. Germline V gene sequence: CDR1 SGHVS, CDR2 FNYEAQ. The CDR3 here is CASSRIQTGTGWFEQYF. In DNA form, the CDR3 reads TGTGCCAGCAGCCGGATCCAAACAGGGACGGGATGGTTTGAGCAGTACTTC. The full variable domain, in which reference TRBV7-6 and TRBJ2-7 provide the parts outside the CDR3, is GAGVSQSPRYKVTKRGQDVALRCDPISGHVSLYWYRQALGQGPEFLTYFNYEAQQDKSGLPNDRFSAERPEGSISTLTIQRTEQRDSAMYRCASSRIQTGTGWFEQYFGPGTRLTVT.

This clone turned up a few times. The V gene is TRBV30, the J gene TRBJ2-7; D perhaps matches TRBD1 (6 bases). This CDR3 spans 17 amino acids. Looked up from germline, CDR1 is GTSNPN and CDR2 is SVGIG (reference sequence). V was pared by 1 base and J by 3 bases, with 22 bases between. CDR3 coding DNA: TGTGCCTGGAGTGGCGCTTCGTCAGGGCAGGGGATCTACGAGCAGTACTTC. Protein: CAWSGASSGQGIYEQYF.

The V gene is TRBV6-1, the J gene TRBJ2-5, with D perhaps TRBD2 (5 bases). Germline V gives CDR1 MNHNS, CDR2 SASEGT. There are 14 residues in the CDR3. Trimming cost V 3 bases and J 5 bases, with 13 bases left between them. CDR3 loop: CASSDGLALETQYF. DNA of the CDR3: TGTGCCAGCAGTGACGGCCTAGCATTGGAGACCCAGTACTTC.

The chain employs TRBV29-1 and TRBJ2-1; TRBD2 agrees at 11 bases. CDR1 is SQVTM and CDR2 is ANQGSEA in the germline V gene. V lost 4 bases, J lost 3 bases, and 5 bases stayed unmatched. This CDR3 region has 15 residues. CDR3 nucleotides: TGCAGCGTTGGGGGACTAGCGGACTACTACAATGAGCAGTTCTTC. This sequence encodes CSVGGLADYYNEQFF.

About this clone itself: Other DNA sequences within the sample encode an identical CDR3. V usage is TRBV2 and J usage is TRBJ2-3; 9 positions agree with TRBD1. V lost 5 bases, J lost 2 bases, and 5 bases stayed unmatched. The CDR3 consists of 15 residues. In germline, CDR1 is SNHLY, CDR2 FYNNEI. The CDR3 reads CASSPGTGNTDTQYF. The CDR3, as DNA: TGTGCCAGCAGTCCCGGGACAGGGAACACAGATACGCAGTATTTT.

The CDR3 coding sequence is TGTGCCAGTAGGGCGGGGTTTTTGCAGCCCCAGCATTTT. This encodes CASRAGFLQPQHF. V usage is TRBV19 and J usage is TRBJ1-5; D remains ambiguous. The CDR3 has 13 amino acids. Germline assignment: CDR1 LNHDA and CDR2 SQIVND (reference sequence). With 6 bases removed from V and 7 bases from J, the gap between germline ends came to 13 bases.

The rearrangement links TRBV14 to TRBJ2-3, with TRBD2 matching 8 bases. V gave up 0 bases and J gave up 9 bases; unmatched junction bases: 11. Germline CDR1 reads SGHDN; CDR2 reads FVKESK. The CDR3 length is 16 residues. Here the CDR3 reads CASSQDPGLGDRTQYF. In DNA form, the CDR3 reads TGTGCCAGCAGCCAAGATCCGGGACTAGGGGATCGGACGCAGTATTTT. Using reference TRBV14 and TRBJ2-3 for the parts outside the CDR3, the full variable domain is EAGVTQFPSHSVIEKGQTVTLRCDPISGHDNLYWYRRVMGKEIKFLLHFVKESKQDESGMPNNRFLAERTGGTYSTLKVQPAELEDSGVYFCASSQDPGLGDRTQYFGPGTRLTVL.

V gene TRBV5-4 combines with J gene TRBJ2-3; 12 nucleotides agree with TRBD2. The CDR3 spans 14 residues. Trimming cost V 4 bases and J 6 bases; bases outside gene matches: 3. The V gene's germline CDR1 is SGHNT and CDR2 YYREEE (reference sequence). The CDR3 spells CASSTGLAGDTQYF. CDR3 in DNA: TGTGCCAGCAGCACAGGACTAGCGGGGGATACGCAGTATTTT.

V usage is TRBV7-2 and J usage is TRBJ2-4; TRBD1 aligns across 9 bases. This CDR3 spans 15 amino acids. Germline values: CDR1 SGHTA, CDR2 FQGNSA. V lost 4 bases and J lost 7; bases outside the gene matches: 8. The chain's CDR3 is CASSSQGAPLNIQYF. CDR3 bases: TGTGCCAGCAGCTCACAGGGGGCGCCTTTGAACATTCAGTACTTC.